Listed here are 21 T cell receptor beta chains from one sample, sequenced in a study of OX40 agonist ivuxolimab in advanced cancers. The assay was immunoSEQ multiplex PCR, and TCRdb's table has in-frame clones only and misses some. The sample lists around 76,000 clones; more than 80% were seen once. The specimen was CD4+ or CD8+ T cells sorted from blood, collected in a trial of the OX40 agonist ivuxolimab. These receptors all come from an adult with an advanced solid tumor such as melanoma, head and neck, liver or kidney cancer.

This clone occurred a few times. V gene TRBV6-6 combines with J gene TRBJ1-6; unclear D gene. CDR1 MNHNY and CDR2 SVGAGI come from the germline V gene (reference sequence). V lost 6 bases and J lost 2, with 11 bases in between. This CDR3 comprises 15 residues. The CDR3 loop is CASRPPYTYNSPLHF. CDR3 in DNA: TGTGCCAGCAGACCACCTTATACCTATAATTCACCCCTCCACTTT.

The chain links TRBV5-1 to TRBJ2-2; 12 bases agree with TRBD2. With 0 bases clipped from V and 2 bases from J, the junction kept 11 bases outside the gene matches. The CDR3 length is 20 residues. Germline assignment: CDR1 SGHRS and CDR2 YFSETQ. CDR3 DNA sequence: TGCGCCAGCAGCTTGGGACCGGGACTAGCGGGCTTTCGAAACACCGGGGAGCTGTTTTTT. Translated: CASSLGPGLAGFRNTGELFF.

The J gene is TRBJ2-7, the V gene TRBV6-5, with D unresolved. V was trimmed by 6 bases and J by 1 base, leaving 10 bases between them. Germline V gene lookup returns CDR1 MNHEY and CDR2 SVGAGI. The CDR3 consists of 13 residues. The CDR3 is CASSPARSYEQYF. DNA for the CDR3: TGTGCCAGCAGCCCTGCAAGGTCCTACGAGCAGTACTTC.

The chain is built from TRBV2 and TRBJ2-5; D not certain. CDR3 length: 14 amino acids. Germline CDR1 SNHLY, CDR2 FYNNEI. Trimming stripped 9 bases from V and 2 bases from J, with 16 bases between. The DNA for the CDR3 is TGTGCCAGTCTGTCCGGCCTGCCACAAGAGACCCAGTACTTC. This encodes CASLSGLPQETQYF.

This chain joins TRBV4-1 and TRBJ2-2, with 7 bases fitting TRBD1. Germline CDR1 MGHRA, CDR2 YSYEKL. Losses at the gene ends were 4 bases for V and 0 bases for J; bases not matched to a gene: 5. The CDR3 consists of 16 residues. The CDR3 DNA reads TGCGCCAGCAGCCCCCTCGGGACAGCGAACACCGGGGAGCTGTTTTTT. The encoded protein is CASSPLGTANTGELFF.

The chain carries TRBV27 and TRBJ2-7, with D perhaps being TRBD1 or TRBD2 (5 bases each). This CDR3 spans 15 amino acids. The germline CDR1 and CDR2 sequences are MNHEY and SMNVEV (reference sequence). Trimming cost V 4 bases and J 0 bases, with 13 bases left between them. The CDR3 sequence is CASSSPGTASYEQYF. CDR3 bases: TGTGCCAGCAGTTCCCCCGGGACGGCCTCCTACGAGCAGTACTTC.

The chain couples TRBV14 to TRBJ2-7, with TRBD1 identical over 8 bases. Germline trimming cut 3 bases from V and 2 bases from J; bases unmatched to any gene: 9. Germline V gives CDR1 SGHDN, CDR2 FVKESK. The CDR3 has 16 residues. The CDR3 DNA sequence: TGTGCCAGCAGCCAGTTAACAGGGGGGCGCACCTACGAGCAGTACTTC. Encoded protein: CASSQLTGGRTYEQYF.

CDR3 in DNA: TGTGCCAGTAGTCCGGGCCGTCAAGAGACCCAGTACTTC. Its protein is CASSPGRQETQYF. This chain joins TRBV19 and TRBJ2-5, with D hard to call. V lost 5 bases, J lost 2 bases, and 9 bases lay in between. Germline V gene lookup returns CDR1 LNHDA and CDR2 SQIVND (reference sequence). The CDR3 totals 13 residues.

CDR3 sequence reads: CATHRGGATSGNTIYF. The CDR3, as DNA: TGTGCCACACATAGGGGGGGGGCCACCTCTGGAAACACCATATATTTT. The rearrangement links TRBV28 to TRBJ1-3; perhaps TRBD1 as D (6 bases). This CDR3 is 16 amino acids long. V gave up 10 bases and J gave up 0 bases, with 19 bases separating them. CDR1 is MDHEN and CDR2 is SYDVKM in the germline V gene.

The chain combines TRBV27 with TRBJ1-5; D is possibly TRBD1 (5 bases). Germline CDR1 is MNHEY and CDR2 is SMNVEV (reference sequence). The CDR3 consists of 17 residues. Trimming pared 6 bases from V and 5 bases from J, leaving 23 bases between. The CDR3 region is CASSASPGSYFDQPQHF. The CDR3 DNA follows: TGTGCCAGCAGCGCTTCGCCAGGGAGTTACTTCGATCAGCCCCAGCATTTT.

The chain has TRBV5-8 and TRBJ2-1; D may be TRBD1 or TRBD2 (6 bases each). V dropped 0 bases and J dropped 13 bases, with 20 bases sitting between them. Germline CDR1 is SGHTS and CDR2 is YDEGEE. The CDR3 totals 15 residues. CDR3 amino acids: CASSLDPRTGAHQFF. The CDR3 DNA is TGTGCCAGCAGCTTGGATCCGCGGACGGGGGCCCATCAGTTCTTC.

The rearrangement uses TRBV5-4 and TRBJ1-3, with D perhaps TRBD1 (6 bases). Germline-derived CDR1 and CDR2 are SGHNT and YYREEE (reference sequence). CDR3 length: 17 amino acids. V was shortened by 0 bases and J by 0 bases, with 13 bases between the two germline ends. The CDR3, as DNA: TGTGCCAGCAGCTTGGAACAGGGCAGGGCCTCTGGAAACACCATATATTTT. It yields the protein CASSLEQGRASGNTIYF.

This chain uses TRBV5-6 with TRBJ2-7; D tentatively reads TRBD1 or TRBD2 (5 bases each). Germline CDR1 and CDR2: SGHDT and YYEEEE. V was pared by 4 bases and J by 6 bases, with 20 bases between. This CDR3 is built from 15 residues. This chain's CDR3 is CASSTFLWGIGEQYF. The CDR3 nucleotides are TGTGCCAGCAGCACTTTTCTTTGGGGGATAGGCGAGCAGTACTTC. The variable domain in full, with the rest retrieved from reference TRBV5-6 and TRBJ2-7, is DAGVTQSPTHLIKTRGQQVTLRCSPKSGHDTVSWYQQALGQGPQFIFQYYEEEERQRGNFPDRFSGHQFPNYSSELNVNALLLGDSALYLCASSTFLWGIGEQYFGPGTRLTVT.

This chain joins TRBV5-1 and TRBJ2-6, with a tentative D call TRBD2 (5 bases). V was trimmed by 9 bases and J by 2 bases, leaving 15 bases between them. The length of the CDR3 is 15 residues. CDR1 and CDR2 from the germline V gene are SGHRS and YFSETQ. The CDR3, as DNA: TGCGCCACCCATTCCGGAGGAGCTGGGGCCAACGTCCTGACTTTC. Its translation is CATHSGGAGANVLTF.

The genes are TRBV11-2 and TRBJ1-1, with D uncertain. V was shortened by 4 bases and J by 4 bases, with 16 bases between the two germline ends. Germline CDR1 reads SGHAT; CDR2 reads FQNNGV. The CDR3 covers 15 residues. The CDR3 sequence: CASSSIGGGGTEAFF. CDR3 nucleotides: TGTGCCAGCAGCTCCATCGGAGGAGGAGGCACTGAAGCTTTCTTT.

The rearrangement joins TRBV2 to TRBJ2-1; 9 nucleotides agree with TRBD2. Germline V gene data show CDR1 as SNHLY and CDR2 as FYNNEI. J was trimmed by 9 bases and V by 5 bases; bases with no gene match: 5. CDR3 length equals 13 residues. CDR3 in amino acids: CASSLRGGSEQFF. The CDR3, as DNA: TGTGCCAGCAGTTTGCGGGGGGGCAGTGAGCAGTTCTTC.

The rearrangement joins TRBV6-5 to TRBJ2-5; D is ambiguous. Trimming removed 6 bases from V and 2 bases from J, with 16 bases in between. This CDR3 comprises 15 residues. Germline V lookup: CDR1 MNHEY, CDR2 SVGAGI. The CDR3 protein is CASSPRANYQETQYF. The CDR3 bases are TGTGCCAGCAGCCCCCGAGCCAATTATCAAGAGACCCAGTACTTC.

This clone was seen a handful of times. CDR3 bases: TGTGCCAGCACCCTAAGGGACAGGGGAACAGGTCAGCCCCAGCATTTT. Translation gives CASTLRDRGTGQPQHF. The chain links TRBV28 to TRBJ1-5; 10 bases are shared with TRBD1. CDR3 size: 16 residues. V shed 7 bases and J 6 bases; nucleotides not matched to a gene: 12. Germline V gene data show CDR1 as MDHEN and CDR2 as SYDVKM. The full variable domain, completed using reference TRBV28 and TRBJ1-5, is DVKVTQSSRYLVKRTGEKVFLECVQDMDHENMFWYRQDPGLGLRLIYFSYDVKMKEKGDIPEGYSVSREKKERFSLILESASTNQTSMYLCASTLRDRGTGQPQHFGDGTRLSIL.

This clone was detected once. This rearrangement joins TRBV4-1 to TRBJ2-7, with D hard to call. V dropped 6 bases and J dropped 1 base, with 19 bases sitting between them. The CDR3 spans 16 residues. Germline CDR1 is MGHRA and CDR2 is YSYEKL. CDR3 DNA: TGCGCCAGCAGAAAAGCAGCCTTTTCGGTGTCCTACGAGCAGTACTTC. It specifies CASRKAAFSVSYEQYF.

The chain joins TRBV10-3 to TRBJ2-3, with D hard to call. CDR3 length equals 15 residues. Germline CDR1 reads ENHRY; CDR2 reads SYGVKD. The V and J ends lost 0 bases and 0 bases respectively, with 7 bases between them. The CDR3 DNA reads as TGTGCCATCAGTGAGTCACCCGCTAGCACAGATACGCAGTATTTT. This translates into CAISESPASTDTQYF.

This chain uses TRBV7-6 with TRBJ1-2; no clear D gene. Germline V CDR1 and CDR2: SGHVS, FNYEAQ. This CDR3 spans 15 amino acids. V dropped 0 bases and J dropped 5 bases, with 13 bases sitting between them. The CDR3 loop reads CASSLAGYREYGYTF. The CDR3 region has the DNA TGTGCCAGCAGCTTAGCGGGGTATCGGGAGTATGGCTACACCTTC.